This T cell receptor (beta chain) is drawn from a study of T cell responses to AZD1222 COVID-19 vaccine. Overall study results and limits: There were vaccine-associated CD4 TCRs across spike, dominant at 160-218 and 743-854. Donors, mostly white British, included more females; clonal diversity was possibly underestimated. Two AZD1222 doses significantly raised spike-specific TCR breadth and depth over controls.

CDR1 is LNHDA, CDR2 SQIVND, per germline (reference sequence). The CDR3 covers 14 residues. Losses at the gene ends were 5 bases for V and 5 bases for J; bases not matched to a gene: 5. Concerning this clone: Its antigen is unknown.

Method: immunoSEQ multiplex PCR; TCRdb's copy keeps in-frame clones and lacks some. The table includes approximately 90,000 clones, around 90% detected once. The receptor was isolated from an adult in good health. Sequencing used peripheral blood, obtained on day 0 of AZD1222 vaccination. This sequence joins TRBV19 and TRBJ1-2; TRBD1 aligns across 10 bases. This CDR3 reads CASSSGQGNYGYTF. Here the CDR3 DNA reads TGTGCCAGTAGTTCGGGACAGGGGAATTATGGCTACACCTTC.